The present TCR beta chain was sequenced within a study of shared clonotypes between healthy human individuals. V lost 5 bases, J lost 2 bases, and 13 bases lay in between. Germline V gives CDR1 MNHEY, CDR2 SMNVEV (reference sequence). The CDR3 spans 15 residues. Measured with immunoSEQ multiplex PCR; TCRdb has only the in-frame clones, and not every one. The table has about 2.1 million clones, approximately 94% seen once. CD8 cells classed as naive were CD45RO-negative and positively selected for CCR7, excluding terminally differentiated effector memory CD45RA+ cells. The specimen sequenced was naive CD8+ T cells from PBMCs. The chain joins TRBV27 to TRBJ1-5; D remains ambiguous. The sequence derives from a man aged 18 to 29 in good health. Some clones in this sample may be carry-over from other donors' samples. In nucleotides, the CDR3 is TGTGCCAGCAGTGGGCGGGGAACCGGCAATCAGCCCCAGCATTTT. It codes for CASSGRGTGNQPQHF.